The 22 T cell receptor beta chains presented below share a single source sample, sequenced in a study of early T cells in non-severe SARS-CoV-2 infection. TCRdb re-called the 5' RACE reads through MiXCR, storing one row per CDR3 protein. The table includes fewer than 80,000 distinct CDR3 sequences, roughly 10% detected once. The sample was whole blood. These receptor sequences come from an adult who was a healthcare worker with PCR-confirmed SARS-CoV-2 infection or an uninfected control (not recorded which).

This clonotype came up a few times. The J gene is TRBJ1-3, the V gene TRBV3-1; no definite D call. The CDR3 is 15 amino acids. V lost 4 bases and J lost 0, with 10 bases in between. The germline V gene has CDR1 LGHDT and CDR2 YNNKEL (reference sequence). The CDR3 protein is CASSPPGISGNTIYF. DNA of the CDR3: TGTGCCAGCAGCCCCCCGGGAATCTCTGGAAACACCATATATTTT.

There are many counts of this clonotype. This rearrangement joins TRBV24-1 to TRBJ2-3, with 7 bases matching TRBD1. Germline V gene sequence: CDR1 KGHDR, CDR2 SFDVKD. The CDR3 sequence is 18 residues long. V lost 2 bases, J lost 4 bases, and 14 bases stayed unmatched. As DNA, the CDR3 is TGTGCCACCAGTGATTCTGGACAGGACGCCAATCGACCAGATACGCAGTATTTT. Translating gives CATSDSGQDANRPDTQYF.

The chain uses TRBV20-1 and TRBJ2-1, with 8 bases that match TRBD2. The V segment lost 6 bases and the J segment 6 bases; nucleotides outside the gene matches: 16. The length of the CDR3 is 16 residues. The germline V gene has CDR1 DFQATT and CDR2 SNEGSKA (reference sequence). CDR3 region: CSAVNFRREVFNEQFF. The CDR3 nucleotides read TGCAGTGCCGTGAATTTTCGGCGGGAGGTCTTCAATGAGCAGTTCTTC.

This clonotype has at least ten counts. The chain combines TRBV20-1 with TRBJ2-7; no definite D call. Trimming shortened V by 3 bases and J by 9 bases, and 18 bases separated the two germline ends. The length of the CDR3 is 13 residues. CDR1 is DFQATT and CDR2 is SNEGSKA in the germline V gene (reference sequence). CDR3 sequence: CSARQFGPPTQYF. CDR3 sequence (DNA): TGCAGTGCTAGGCAATTCGGACCACCAACGCAGTACTTC.

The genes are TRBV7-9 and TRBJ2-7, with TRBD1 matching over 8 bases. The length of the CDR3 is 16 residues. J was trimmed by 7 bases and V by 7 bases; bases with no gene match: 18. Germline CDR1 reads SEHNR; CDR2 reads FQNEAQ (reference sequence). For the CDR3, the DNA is TGTGCCAGCATCTACAGCTCCGGGACAGGTACGCAGGAGCAGTACTTC. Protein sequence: CASIYSSGTGTQEQYF.

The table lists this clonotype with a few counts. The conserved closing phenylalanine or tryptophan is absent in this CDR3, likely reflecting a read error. The CDR3, as DNA: TGTGCCAGCAGCTTAGTTCCTAGCGGGACCTACAATGAGCAGTTCTCC. This translates into CASSLVPSGTYNEQFS. The rearrangement joins TRBV11-2 to TRBJ2-1; 9 nucleotides line up with TRBD2. Germline CDR1 reads SGHAT; CDR2 reads FQNNGV. CDR3 size: 16 residues. With V trimmed by 1 base and J by 2 bases, 3 bases remained unmatched.

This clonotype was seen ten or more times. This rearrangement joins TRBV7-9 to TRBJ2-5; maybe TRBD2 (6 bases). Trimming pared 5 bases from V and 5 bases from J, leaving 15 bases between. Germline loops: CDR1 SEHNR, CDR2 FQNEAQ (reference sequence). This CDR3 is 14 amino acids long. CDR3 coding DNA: TGTGCCAGCAGCCCGACGACGGGAGTGGAGACCCAGTACTTC. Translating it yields CASSPTTGVETQYF.

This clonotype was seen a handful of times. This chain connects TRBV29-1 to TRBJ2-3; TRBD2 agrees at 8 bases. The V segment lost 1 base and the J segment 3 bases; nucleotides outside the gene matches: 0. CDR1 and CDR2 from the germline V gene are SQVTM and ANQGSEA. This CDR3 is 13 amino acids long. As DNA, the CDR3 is TGCAGCGTTGAAGTAGCGGGGACAGATACGCAGTATTTT. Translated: CSVEVAGTDTQYF.

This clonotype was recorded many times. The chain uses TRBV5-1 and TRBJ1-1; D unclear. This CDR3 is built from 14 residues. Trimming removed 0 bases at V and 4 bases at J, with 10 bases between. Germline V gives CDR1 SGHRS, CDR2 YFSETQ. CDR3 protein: CASSLGSPGTEAFF. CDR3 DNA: TGCGCCAGCAGCTTGGGCAGTCCGGGCACTGAAGCTTTCTTT. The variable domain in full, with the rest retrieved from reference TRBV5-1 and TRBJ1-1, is KAGVTQTPRYLIKTRGQQVTLSCSPISGHRSVSWYQQTPGQGLQFLFEYFSETQRNKGNFPGRFSGRQFSNSRSEMNVSTLELGDSALYLCASSLGSPGTEAFFGQGTRLTVV.

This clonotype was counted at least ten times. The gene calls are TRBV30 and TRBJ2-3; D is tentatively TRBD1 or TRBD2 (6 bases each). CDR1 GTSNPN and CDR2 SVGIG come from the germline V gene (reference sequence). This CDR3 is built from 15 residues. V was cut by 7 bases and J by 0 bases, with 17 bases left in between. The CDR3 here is CAYDPRRGSTDTQYF. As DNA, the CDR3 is TGTGCCTATGATCCAAGGAGGGGGAGCACAGATACGCAGTATTTT.

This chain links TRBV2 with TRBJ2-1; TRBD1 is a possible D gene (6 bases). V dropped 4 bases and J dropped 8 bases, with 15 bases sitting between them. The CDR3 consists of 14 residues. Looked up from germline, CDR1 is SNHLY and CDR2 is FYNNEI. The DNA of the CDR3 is TGTGCCAGCAGTGCCGAACAGGGAACGGATGAGCAGTTCTTC. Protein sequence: CASSAEQGTDEQFF.

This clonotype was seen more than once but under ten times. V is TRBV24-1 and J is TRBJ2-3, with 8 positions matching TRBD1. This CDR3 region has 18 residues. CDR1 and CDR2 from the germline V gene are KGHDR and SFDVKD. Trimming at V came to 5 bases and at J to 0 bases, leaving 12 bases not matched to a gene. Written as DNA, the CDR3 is TGTGCCACCAGTGGCGCCGGGACAGGTCTGTCTAGCACAGATACGCAGTATTTT. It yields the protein CATSGAGTGLSSTDTQYF.

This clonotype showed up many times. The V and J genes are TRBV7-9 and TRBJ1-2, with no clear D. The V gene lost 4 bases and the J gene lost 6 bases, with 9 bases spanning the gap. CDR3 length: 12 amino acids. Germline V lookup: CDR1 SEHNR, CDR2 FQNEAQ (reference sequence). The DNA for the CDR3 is TGTGCCAGCAGCTGGTCAGCAAATGGCTACACCTTC. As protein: CASSWSANGYTF.

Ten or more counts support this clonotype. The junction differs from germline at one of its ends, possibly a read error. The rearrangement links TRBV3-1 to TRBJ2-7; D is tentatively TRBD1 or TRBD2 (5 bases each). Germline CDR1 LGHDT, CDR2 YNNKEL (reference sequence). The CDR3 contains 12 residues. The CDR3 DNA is TGTGCCAGCAGCCAGGGGCCCCGGGGTCGAACATTC. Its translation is CASSQGPRGRTF.

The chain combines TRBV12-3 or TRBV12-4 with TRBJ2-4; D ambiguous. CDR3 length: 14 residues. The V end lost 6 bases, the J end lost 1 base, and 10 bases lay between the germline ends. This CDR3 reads CASSRPAAKNIQYF. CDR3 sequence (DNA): TGTGCCAGCAGCCGCCCTGCGGCCAAAAACATTCAGTACTTC.

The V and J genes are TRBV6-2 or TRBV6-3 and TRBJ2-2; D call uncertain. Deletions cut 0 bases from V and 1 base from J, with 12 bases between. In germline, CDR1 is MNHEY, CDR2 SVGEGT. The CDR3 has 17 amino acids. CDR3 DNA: TGTGCCAGCAGTTACTCCCGAGGCGCGTGGAACACCGGGGAGCTGTTTTTT. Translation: CASSYSRGAWNTGELFF.

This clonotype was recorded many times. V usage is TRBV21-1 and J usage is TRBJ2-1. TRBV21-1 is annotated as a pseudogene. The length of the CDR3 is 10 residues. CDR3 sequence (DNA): TGTGCCAGCACCAACAATGAGCAGTTCTTC. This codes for CASTNNEQFF.

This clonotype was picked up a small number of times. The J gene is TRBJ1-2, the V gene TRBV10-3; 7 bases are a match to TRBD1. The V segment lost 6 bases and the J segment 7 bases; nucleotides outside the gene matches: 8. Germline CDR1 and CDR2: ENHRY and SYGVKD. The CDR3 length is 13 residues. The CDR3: CAIRGLQGSGYTF. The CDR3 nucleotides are TGTGCCATCAGGGGCTTACAGGGGTCTGGCTACACCTTC.

The CDR3: CAISPGPTDTQYF. CDR3 bases: TGTGCCATCAGTCCCGGACCCACAGATACGCAGTATTTT. V is TRBV10-3 and J is TRBJ2-3; the D is unclear. CDR1 ENHRY and CDR2 SYGVKD come from the germline V gene. Trimming cost V 5 bases and J 2 bases, with 8 bases left between them. The CDR3 totals 13 residues.

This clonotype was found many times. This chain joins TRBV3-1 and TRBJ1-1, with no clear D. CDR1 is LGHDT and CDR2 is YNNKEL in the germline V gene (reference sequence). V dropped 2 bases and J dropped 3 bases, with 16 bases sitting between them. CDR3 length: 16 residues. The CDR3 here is CASSQSGPGVDTEAFF. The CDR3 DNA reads TGTGCCAGCAGCCAAAGTGGGCCGGGAGTCGACACTGAAGCTTTCTTT.

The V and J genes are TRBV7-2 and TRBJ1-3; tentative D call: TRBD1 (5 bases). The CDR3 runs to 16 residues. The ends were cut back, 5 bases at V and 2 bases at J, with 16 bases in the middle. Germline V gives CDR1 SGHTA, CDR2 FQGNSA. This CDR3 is CASSPGGTGAGNTIYF. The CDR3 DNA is TGTGCCAGCAGCCCGGGAGGGACCGGAGCTGGAAACACCATATATTTT.

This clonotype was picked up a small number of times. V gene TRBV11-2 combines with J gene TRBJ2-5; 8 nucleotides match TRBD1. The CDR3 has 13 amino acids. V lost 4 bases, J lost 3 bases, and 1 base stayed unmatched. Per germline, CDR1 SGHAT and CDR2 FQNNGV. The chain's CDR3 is CASSWTGKETQYF. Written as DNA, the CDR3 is TGTGCCAGCAGCTGGACAGGGAAAGAGACCCAGTACTTC.